This T cell receptor (beta chain) is from a study of Ad26.COV2.S vaccination and SARS-CoV-2 variants. Background on the study: Doses of Ad26.COV2.S were injected into muscle once or twice, 56 days apart. Study-wide findings and caveats: Those who received the vaccine showed greater spike-specific TCR breadth than those given placebo. Overall T cell responses may have been underestimated by the analyses of TCR breadth and depth. Substantial breadth was reportedly displayed by spike-specific CD8+ and CD4+ T cell responses after vaccination.

Indicated treatment: around 19 received Ad26.COV2.S at low or high dose, single or two shots; several received placebo; per-sample allocation not given. Samples came from day 63 after the first vaccine or placebo injection. The CDR3 covers 14 residues. V was pared by 1 base and J by 0 bases, with 7 bases between. The germline V gene encodes CDR1 LGHDT and CDR2 YNNKEL (reference sequence). A few counts support this clone. The target antigen is unknown. Measured with immunoSEQ multiplex PCR; TCRdb has only the in-frame clones, and not every one. The sample comprises 410,000 or so clones, around nine tenths of which are singletons, and more than 10% rests with the top ten.

Specimen: peripheral blood, collected in a trial of Ad26.COV2.S vaccine versus placebo. This TCR derives from a person between 18 and 65 years old who received the Ad26.COV2.S COVID-19 vaccine or a placebo. This chain links TRBV3-1 (or the pseudogene TRBV3-2) with TRBJ2-7; D gene uncertain. The CDR3 loop is CASSQAGGSYEQYF. The CDR3 DNA reads TGTGCCAGCAGCCAAGCGGGCGGCTCCTACGAGCAGTACTTC.